The present entry profiles one T cell receptor beta chain with its context. The sample originates from a study of blood T cell repertoires in COVID-19. Sequencing was performed with immunoSEQ multiplex PCR; in TCRdb, only in-frame clones are kept and a portion is missing. The sample holds approximately 130,000 clones; roughly 79% are singletons and the top ten take roughly a tenth. V dropped 0 bases and J dropped 2; count of bases not matched to a gene: 5. CDR3 length: 18 residues. Per the germline V gene, CDR1 is MGHDK and CDR2 is SYGVNS. The rearrangement joins TRBV25-1 to TRBJ2-6, with 9 bases identical to TRBD2. This receptor was obtained from a human donor in a cohort sampled during active COVID-19. The specimen was peripheral blood. CDR3: CASSEYAGLATGANVLTF. CDR3 bases: TGTGCCAGCAGTGAATATGCGGGACTAGCAACTGGGGCCAACGTCCTGACTTTC.